Following are 21 T cell receptor beta chains from one sample sequenced in a study of CD8 T cells in Susac syndrome. Reverse transcription of 0.5 to 1 ug RNA was performed with random hexamers. TCRdb recomputed calls from the immunoSEQ multiplex PCR reads with MiXCR, one row per CDR3 protein. The sample holds just over 300,000 distinct CDR3 sequences, about 91% seen once. Sequencing input: CD4+ T cells from PBMCs. All receptors derive from a human donor with multiple sclerosis.

This clonotype was picked up one time. The rearrangement joins TRBV18 to TRBJ2-5, with unresolved D. Germline CDR1 KGHSH, CDR2 LQKENI. V gave up 0 bases and J gave up 2 bases, with 13 bases separating them. CDR3 size: 16 residues. CDR3: CASSPPLERKQETQYF. The CDR3 bases are TGTGCCAGCTCACCACCTTTAGAACGGAAACAAGAGACCCAGTACTTC. The entire variable domain, with the rest obtained from reference TRBV18 and TRBJ2-5, is as follows: NAGVMQNPRHLVRRRGQEARLRCSPMKGHSHVYWYRQLPEEGLKFMVYLQKENIIDESGMPKERFSAEFPKEGPSILRIQQVVRGDSAAYFCASSPPLERKQETQYFGPGTRLLVL.

This clonotype has just a few counts. Here the CDR3 DNA reads TGTGCCAGCAGTGAAACTCCTGGGGCCAACGTCCTGACTTTC. It encodes CASSETPGANVLTF. The chain uses TRBV2 and TRBJ2-6; D gene unclear. V lost 2 bases, J lost 2 bases, and 4 bases lay in between. The length of the CDR3 is 14 residues. Germline V CDR1 and CDR2: SNHLY, FYNNEI. Combining the CDR3 with reference TRBV2 and TRBJ2-6 gives the whole variable domain EPEVTQTPSHQVTQMGQEVILRCVPISNHLYFYWYRQILGQKVEFLVSFYNNEISEKSEIFDDQFSVERPDGSNFTLKIRSTKLEDSAMYFCASSETPGANVLTFGAGSRLTVL.

The V and J genes are TRBV2 and TRBJ1-4; 7 bases agree with TRBD1. Germline V CDR1 and CDR2: SNHLY, FYNNEI. V was clipped by 6 bases and J by 7 bases; unmatched bases: 8. The CDR3 is 14 amino acids. As DNA, the CDR3 is TGTGCCAGCAGACTCAGGGGGGGGACTGAAAAACTGTTTTTT. Protein product: CASRLRGGTEKLFF.

The chain employs TRBV11-2 and TRBJ1-4; D unresolved. Germline V CDR1 and CDR2: SGHAT, FQNNGV. The CDR3 length is 16 residues. The ends were cut back, 7 bases at V and 4 bases at J, with 19 bases in the middle. The CDR3 sequence: CASNARPRGSNEKLFF. The DNA for the CDR3 is TGTGCCAGCAACGCAAGACCCCGAGGCAGTAATGAAAAACTGTTTTTT.

The V and J genes are TRBV19 and TRBJ2-3; D tentatively reads TRBD1 or TRBD2 (6 bases each). This CDR3 has 16 residues. Germline loops: CDR1 LNHDA, CDR2 SQIVND (reference sequence). V dropped 3 bases and J dropped 3 bases, with 16 bases sitting between them. CDR3: CASSIRNRRGTDTQYF. Written as DNA, the CDR3 is TGTGCCAGTAGTATCCGTAACAGGAGGGGGACAGATACGCAGTATTTT.

The gene calls are TRBV18 and TRBJ1-1, with D maybe TRBD1 (5 bases). The V end lost 4 bases, the J end lost 0 bases, and 12 bases lay between the germline ends. CDR1 and CDR2 (germline): KGHSH, LQKENI. CDR3 length: 15 residues. The CDR3 sequence is CASSQRQTLNTEAFF. CDR3 bases: TGTGCCAGCTCACAGAGACAGACTCTGAACACTGAAGCTTTCTTT.

This rearrangement joins TRBV12-3 or TRBV12-4 to TRBJ2-5, with 7 bases identical to TRBD2. V dropped 6 bases and J dropped 4; count of bases not matched to a gene: 11. This CDR3 is built from 15 residues. For the CDR3, the DNA is TGTGCCAGCAGCAACGGACTGGGGGGGAGAGAGACCCAGTACTTC. Translation gives CASSNGLGGRETQYF.

The rearrangement links TRBV7-9 to TRBJ1-5, with no clear D. Germline CDR1 reads SEHNR; CDR2 reads FQNEAQ (reference sequence). Trimming removed 1 base at V and 3 bases at J, with 7 bases between. The CDR3 totals 14 residues. CDR3 protein: CASSLVGVNQPQHF. The CDR3 nucleotides read TGTGCCAGCAGCTTAGTTGGTGTCAATCAGCCCCAGCATTTT.

CDR3 loop: CSAPAAGSTDTQYF. DNA of the CDR3: TGCAGTGCCCCGGCGGCGGGATCCACAGATACGCAGTATTTT. The J gene is TRBJ2-3, the V gene TRBV20-1; tentatively, D is TRBD2 (6 bases). Germline CDR1 and CDR2: DFQATT and SNEGSKA (reference sequence). The CDR3 totals 14 residues. The ends were cut back, 6 bases at V and 2 bases at J, with 15 bases in the middle.

The chain employs TRBV12-3 or TRBV12-4 and TRBJ1-1; D might be TRBD1 (6 bases). Trimming stripped 8 bases from V and 3 bases from J, with 16 bases between. The CDR3 extends over 14 amino acids. The CDR3 region is CASVRSGGHTEAFF. The CDR3 DNA sequence: TGTGCCAGCGTTCGGAGTGGGGGGCACACTGAAGCTTTCTTT.

This clonotype showed up just once. V and J are TRBV6-2 or TRBV6-3 and TRBJ2-3; 8 bases are a match to TRBD1. The CDR3 has 16 amino acids. Germline-derived CDR1 and CDR2 are MNHEY and SVGEGT. J was trimmed by 2 bases and V by 9 bases; bases with no gene match: 13. CDR3 amino acids: CASSTGVNLDTDTQYF. For the CDR3, the DNA is TGTGCCAGTTCGACAGGGGTCAACCTCGACACAGATACGCAGTATTTT.

The chain combines TRBV6-2 or TRBV6-3 with TRBJ1-1, with D unclear. The germline V gene encodes CDR1 MNHEY and CDR2 SVGEGT. The V gene lost 6 bases and the J gene lost 1 base, with 15 bases spanning the gap. This CDR3 contains 15 residues. CDR3 coding DNA: TGTGCCAGCAGCCCCCAACCGAGACCGAACACTGAAGCTTTCTTT. It encodes CASSPQPRPNTEAFF.

This clonotype was detected once. J is TRBJ2-5 and V is TRBV27, with 8 bases lining up with TRBD2. The CDR3 contains 13 residues. CDR1 and CDR2 from the germline V gene are MNHEY and SMNVEV (reference sequence). J gave up 3 bases and V 6 bases, and 3 bases lay outside the gene matches. Here the CDR3 reads CASRVSGEETQYF. The CDR3, as DNA: TGTGCCAGCAGAGTTAGCGGGGAAGAGACCCAGTACTTC.

V usage is TRBV3-1 and J usage is TRBJ2-1; D possibly corresponds to TRBD2 (6 bases). The germline V and J ends were trimmed by 3 bases and 9 bases, with 24 bases remaining between them. Per the germline V gene, CDR1 is LGHDT and CDR2 is YNNKEL (reference sequence). CDR3 length equals 17 residues. The CDR3 protein is CASSHRFGTLKMGEQFF. CDR3 bases: TGTGCCAGCAGCCATCGCTTCGGGACTCTTAAAATGGGTGAGCAGTTCTTC.

V is TRBV5-1 and J is TRBJ2-3, with TRBD1 identical over 7 bases. CDR1 is SGHRS, CDR2 YFSETQ, per germline. V dropped 4 bases and J dropped 4; count of bases not matched to a gene: 6. The CDR3 spans 14 residues. CDR3 protein: CASSVQGESDTQYF. CDR3 coding DNA: TGCGCCAGCAGCGTCCAGGGGGAATCAGATACGCAGTATTTT.

CDR3 DNA sequence: TGCAGCGTTCAAAGTCAGGGGGCACGTGAAAAACTGTTTTTT. This codes for CSVQSQGAREKLFF. The rearrangement joins TRBV29-1 to TRBJ1-4; 8 bases line up with TRBD1. The trim removed 5 bases at V and 7 bases at J, leaving 9 bases unmatched. The germline gives CDR1 SQVTM, CDR2 ANQGSEA. This CDR3 is built from 14 residues. Full variable domain (missing parts from reference TRBV29-1 and TRBJ1-4): SAVISQKPSRDICQRGTSLTIQCQVDSQVTMMFWYRQQPGQSLTLIATANQGSEATYESGFVIDKFPISRPNLTFSTLTVSNMSPEDSSIYLCSVQSQGAREKLFFGSGTQLSVL.

This chain links TRBV3-1 with TRBJ2-1, with D possibly matching TRBD2 (5 bases). Trimming took 1 base from V and 7 from J, leaving 14 bases between them. CDR1 is LGHDT, CDR2 YNNKEL, per germline (reference sequence). This CDR3 region has 15 residues. DNA of the CDR3: TGTGCCAGCAGCCAAGGAAAGCCTAGAGGGAATGAGCAGTTCTTC. Amino acids: CASSQGKPRGNEQFF.

This clonotype was picked up a small number of times. The chain recombines TRBV5-1 with TRBJ2-5, with 10 bases identical to TRBD1. Trimming took 3 bases from V and 5 from J; bases not matched to a gene: 10. This CDR3 is built from 16 residues. The V gene's germline CDR1 is SGHRS and CDR2 YFSETQ. The CDR3 protein is CASSWSGQGVAETQYF. The CDR3 DNA sequence: TGCGCCAGCAGCTGGAGTGGACAGGGGGTAGCGGAGACCCAGTACTTC.

This clonotype was picked up a small number of times. The rearrangement uses TRBV6-5 and TRBJ1-1, with a tentative D call TRBD1 (5 bases). Looked up from germline, CDR1 is MNHEY and CDR2 is SVGAGI. Trimming removed 5 bases at V and 5 bases at J, with 12 bases between. This CDR3 contains 13 residues. In DNA, the CDR3 is TGTGCCAGCAGTGGGGTTGGGGCGACTGAAGCTTTCTTT. Encoded protein: CASSGVGATEAFF.

V is TRBV19 and J is TRBJ2-5; 11 bases are shared with TRBD1. The CDR3 loop spans 15 amino acids. V gave up 5 bases and J gave up 5 bases; unmatched junction bases: 7. Germline values: CDR1 LNHDA, CDR2 SQIVND (reference sequence). CDR3 sequence reads: CASSRRDRGIETQYF. DNA for the CDR3: TGTGCCAGTAGTCGCCGGGACAGGGGGATTGAGACCCAGTACTTC.

The chain has TRBV3-1 and TRBJ2-7, with TRBD1 as a possible D gene (6 bases). Trimming removed 1 base from V and 1 base from J, with 8 bases in between. Germline lookup yields CDR1 LGHDT and CDR2 YNNKEL (reference sequence). The CDR3 runs 14 residues. The DNA for the CDR3 is TGTGCCAGCAGCCAAGCTACAGGGTCCTACGAGCAGTACTTC. Residues: CASSQATGSYEQYF.